This record looks at one T cell receptor (beta chain) sequence and its context. Its antigen is as yet unknown. The entry originates in a study of hypomethylating agent response in myelodysplastic syndrome. Study overall: Either azacitidine (about 75% of the 11) or decitabine (3 of 11) was given. Study-level findings and limits: Healthy controls were not age-matched to MDS patients, possibly affecting comparisons.

This CDR3 has 16 residues. Germline loops: CDR1 MNHEY, CDR2 SVGAGI. Trimming cost V 2 bases and J 3 bases, with 13 bases left between them. Sequencing used immunoSEQ multiplex PCR; TCRdb keeps in-frame clones, though not all of them. The sample has about 10,000 clones; approximately 86% are singletons. The source of this sequence is a human donor with myelodysplastic syndrome. The rearrangement links TRBV6-5 to TRBJ2-2; D perhaps matches TRBD1 (6 bases). Sequencing used bone marrow, obtained before or after starting hypomethylating agent treatment for myelodysplastic syndrome (not recorded which). CDR3 nucleotide sequence: TGTGCCAGCAGTTACGGGTCAGGGGTAGACACCGGGGAGCTGTTTTTT. Translation: CASSYGSGVDTGELFF.